The 18 T cell receptor beta chains reported below all come from one sample, sequenced in a study of blood T cell repertoires in COVID-19. The method was immunoSEQ multiplex PCR; TCRdb's version includes in-frame clones alone and lacks a portion of them. The table shows fewer than 250,000 clones, with around 84% occurring only once. What was sequenced was PBMCs or T cells enriched from blood (not recorded which). The receptor source for this set is a woman in her forties with acute COVID-19.

This chain connects TRBV29-1 to TRBJ2-3, with D possibly being TRBD2 (5 bases). The V and J ends lost 3 bases and 0 bases respectively, with 7 bases between them. This CDR3 region has 13 residues. Looked up from germline, CDR1 is SQVTM and CDR2 is ANQGSEA. Here the CDR3 reads CSVERTSTDTQYF. CDR3 in DNA: TGCAGCGTTGAGCGGACTAGCACAGATACGCAGTATTTT.

The DNA for the CDR3 is TGTGCCAGCAGCTTTCACGGACTAGCGGGGAGGAATGAGCAGTTCTTC. Its translation is CASSFHGLAGRNEQFF. The chain couples TRBV28 to TRBJ2-1; the match to TRBD2 covers 12 bases. Unmatched junction bases numbered 10, after V lost 6 bases and J lost 7 bases. The germline V gene encodes CDR1 MDHEN and CDR2 SYDVKM. The CDR3 loop spans 16 amino acids. The full variable domain, with the rest looked up from reference TRBV28 and TRBJ2-1, is DVKVTQSSRYLVKRTGEKVFLECVQDMDHENMFWYRQDPGLGLRLIYFSYDVKMKEKGDIPEGYSVSREKKERFSLILESASTNQTSMYLCASSFHGLAGRNEQFFGPGTRLTVL.

The V call is TRBV28, the J call TRBJ1-5; the D gene is possibly TRBD1 (6 bases). The CDR3 covers 15 residues. Germline V gene sequence: CDR1 MDHEN, CDR2 SYDVKM. V was shortened by 3 bases and J by 4 bases, with 13 bases between the two germline ends. CDR3: CASSFYRVGNQPQHF. CDR3 bases: TGTGCCAGCAGTTTCTACAGGGTTGGTAATCAGCCCCAGCATTTT.

The V gene is TRBV19, the J gene TRBJ1-4; tentative D call: TRBD1 (5 bases). The germline V gene has CDR1 LNHDA and CDR2 SQIVND (reference sequence). V was pared by 7 bases and J by 7 bases, with 13 bases between. This CDR3 is 13 amino acids long. CDR3 amino acids: CASTGQTGEKLFF. The CDR3 DNA reads as TGTGCCAGTACTGGACAAACGGGTGAAAAACTGTTTTTT.

The chain is built from TRBV5-1 and TRBJ2-3, with no clear D. CDR3 length: 15 residues. The V gene's germline CDR1 is SGHRS and CDR2 YFSETQ. Trimming left V 2 bases short and J 1 base short, with 11 bases between. The CDR3: CASSFGSPGTDTQYF. The CDR3 DNA reads TGCGCCAGCAGCTTCGGGTCGCCGGGCACAGATACGCAGTATTTT.

This chain joins TRBV10-3 and TRBJ2-5, with 7 bases matching TRBD1. CDR3 size: 13 residues. V trimming: 3 bases; J trimming: 4 bases; junction bases outside the gene matches: 2. Germline CDR1 is ENHRY and CDR2 is SYGVKD. CDR3 amino acids: CAISEDRAETQYF. In DNA form, the CDR3 reads TGTGCCATCAGTGAAGACAGGGCAGAGACCCAGTACTTC.

V gene TRBV28 combines with J gene TRBJ1-1; D is ambiguous. The CDR3 has 11 amino acids. Trimming stripped 7 bases from V and 4 bases from J, with 7 bases between. From germline, CDR1 is MDHEN and CDR2 SYDVKM. CDR3 sequence (DNA): TGTGCCAGCATCCGAGGCACTGAAGCTTTCTTT. Translating gives CASIRGTEAFF.

In this sample, this clone turned up a few times. The genes are TRBV5-1 and TRBJ1-6; 7 nucleotides agree with TRBD1. The CDR3 loop spans 17 amino acids. After removal of 3 bases from V and 5 bases from J, the junction contained 11 bases not matched to a gene. The V gene's germline CDR1 is SGHRS and CDR2 YFSETQ. In DNA, the CDR3 is TGCGCCAGCAGCTCATATACGACAGGGACCCATAATTCACCCCTCCACTTT. This sequence encodes CASSSYTTGTHNSPLHF.

The chain has TRBV28 and TRBJ2-1; no clear D. The CDR3 loop spans 15 amino acids. The V end lost 3 bases, the J end lost 5 bases, and 14 bases lay between the germline ends. Per the germline V gene, CDR1 is MDHEN and CDR2 is SYDVKM. The DNA for the CDR3 is TGTGCCAGCAGTTTTAATAACTACCCTAACAATGAGCAGTTCTTC. Translated, it gives CASSFNNYPNNEQFF. The variable domain in full, with the rest retrieved from reference TRBV28 and TRBJ2-1, is DVKVTQSSRYLVKRTGEKVFLECVQDMDHENMFWYRQDPGLGLRLIYFSYDVKMKEKGDIPEGYSVSREKKERFSLILESASTNQTSMYLCASSFNNYPNNEQFFGPGTRLTVL.

This clone was counted a few times. The V and J genes are TRBV4-1 and TRBJ2-1, with 9 bases fitting TRBD2. Germline V CDR1 and CDR2: MGHRA, YSYEKL. The CDR3 runs 14 residues. Trimming cost V 4 bases and J 7 bases; bases outside gene matches: 5. CDR3 region: CASSPGTSTNEQFF. DNA for the CDR3: TGCGCCAGCAGCCCAGGGACTAGCACAAATGAGCAGTTCTTC.

This chain joins TRBV5-6 and TRBJ1-5; D not resolved. CDR1 is SGHDT and CDR2 is YYEEEE in the germline V gene. Trimming stripped 0 bases from V and 2 bases from J, with 9 bases between. The CDR3 contains 15 residues. The chain's CDR3 is CASSLAGLGNQPQHF. As DNA, the CDR3 is TGTGCCAGCAGCTTGGCGGGGTTGGGCAATCAGCCCCAGCATTTT. Complete variable domain (other parts from reference TRBV5-6 and TRBJ1-5): DAGVTQSPTHLIKTRGQQVTLRCSPKSGHDTVSWYQQALGQGPQFIFQYYEEEERQRGNFPDRFSGHQFPNYSSELNVNALLLGDSALYLCASSLAGLGNQPQHFGDGTRLSIL.

This clone was counted between two and nine times. The CDR3 bases are TGTGCCAGCAGTGATGGGAAGGCCAGCGGAACCGGGGAGCTGTTTTTT. It encodes CASSDGKASGTGELFF. This rearrangement joins TRBV2 to TRBJ2-2, with D possibly matching TRBD2 (5 bases). The CDR3 extends over 16 amino acids. Trimming cost V 3 bases and J 5 bases, with 16 bases left between them. Germline V gene lookup returns CDR1 SNHLY and CDR2 FYNNEI. Full variable domain (outside the CDR3, taken from reference TRBV2 and TRBJ2-2): EPEVTQTPSHQVTQMGQEVILRCVPISNHLYFYWYRQILGQKVEFLVSFYNNEISEKSEIFDDQFSVERPDGSNFTLKIRSTKLEDSAMYFCASSDGKASGTGELFFGEGSRLTVL.

The chain uses TRBV9 and TRBJ2-7; 10 bases map to TRBD2. The CDR3 is made up of 15 amino acids. The germline V gene encodes CDR1 SGDLS and CDR2 YYNGEE. The trim removed 0 bases at V and 2 bases at J, leaving 2 bases unmatched. Here the CDR3 reads CASSVGTSGTYEQYF. Written as DNA, the CDR3 is TGTGCCAGCAGCGTAGGGACTAGCGGAACCTACGAGCAGTACTTC.

This chain connects TRBV5-1 to TRBJ2-7, with D possibly being TRBD1 (5 bases). This CDR3 spans 12 amino acids. Germline CDR1 is SGHRS and CDR2 is YFSETQ. V lost 0 bases, J lost 4 bases, and 5 bases lay in between. Written as DNA, the CDR3 is TGCGCCAGCAGCTTGGAGGGGTACGAGCAGTACTTC. Protein product: CASSLEGYEQYF.

This clone was seen once. The CDR3 bases are TGTGCCAGCAGTACCGCCGCATGGGACAGGGGTAATCAGCCCCAGCATTTT. It is translated as CASSTAAWDRGNQPQHF. V and J are TRBV28 and TRBJ1-5, with 10 bases matching TRBD1. Losses at the gene ends were 5 bases for V and 4 bases for J; bases not matched to a gene: 11. Germline V gene data show CDR1 as MDHEN and CDR2 as SYDVKM. The CDR3 is 17 amino acids.

The chain is built from TRBV5-1 and TRBJ2-3, with 8 bases fitting TRBD2. Germline assignment: CDR1 SGHRS and CDR2 YFSETQ. This CDR3 is built from 15 residues. The trim removed 5 bases at V and 6 bases at J, leaving 11 bases unmatched. The CDR3 spells CASRGLAGGSDTQYF. The CDR3 DNA reads as TGCGCCAGCAGAGGACTAGCTGGGGGTAGCGATACGCAGTATTTT.

The chain has TRBV30 and TRBJ2-1, with no clear D. CDR3 size: 13 residues. In germline, CDR1 is GTSNPN, CDR2 SVGIG (reference sequence). V lost 3 bases and J lost 0, with 6 bases in between. Here the CDR3 DNA reads TGTGCCTGGAGCTTTAGCTCCTACAATGAGCAGTTCTTC. Its protein is CAWSFSSYNEQFF. Looking up the rest from reference TRBV30 and TRBJ2-1 gives the full variable domain: SQTIHQWPATLVQPVGSPLSLECTVEGTSNPNLYWYRQAAGRGLQLLFYSVGIGQISSEVPQNLSASRPQDRQFILSSKKLLLSDSGFYLCAWSFSSYNEQFFGPGTRLTVL.

The chain is built from TRBV19 and TRBJ1-4; a possible D gene is TRBD1 (5 bases). The CDR3 length is 14 residues. V gave up 5 bases and J gave up 5 bases, with 12 bases separating them. Germline lookup yields CDR1 LNHDA and CDR2 SQIVND (reference sequence). This CDR3 reads CASSPPDTNEKLFF. In nucleotides, the CDR3 is TGTGCCAGTAGTCCTCCGGACACGAATGAAAAACTGTTTTTT.